This TCR beta chain was obtained from a study of shared clonotypes between healthy human individuals. Some clones are missing from TCRdb's copy, which holds only in-frame ones; the method was immunoSEQ multiplex PCR. Altogether roughly 1,100,000 clones are present, about 75% being singletons, with the ten largest covering about 1.5%. V lost 6 bases, J lost 5 bases, and 7 bases stayed unmatched. Germline V gives CDR1 SGHTS, CDR2 YDEGEE. The CDR3 runs 14 residues. In its sample, this clone was seen a few times. What it binds is unknown. The investigators split CD4+ cells into a CD45RA+ naive subset and a CD45RA-negative memory subset. Study observations and caveats: A generally larger estimated richness was seen in naive subsets than in memory subsets. Blood alone was sampled, and tissue repertoires likely differ.

Sequenced sample: memory CD4+ T cells sorted from blood. Regarding subset: CD45RA-negative fraction. V and J are TRBV5-8 and TRBJ2-2; 7 positions agree with TRBD1. This receptor was identified in a man in his late teens or twenties in good health. The CDR3 DNA reads as TGTGCCAGCACTTATCAGGGGGTGACCGGGGAGCTGTTTTTT. Protein sequence: CASTYQGVTGELFF.